This T cell receptor beta chain emerged from a study of T-cell memory formation after mild COVID-19. Study overall: Largely, the TCR clusters proved donor specific.

This clonotype has more than one count but fewer than ten. The antigen remains unidentified. CDR1 and CDR2 (germline): SGHRS, YFSETQ. CDR3 size: 15 residues. V was cut by 5 bases and J by 5 bases, with 19 bases left in between. The study, taken as a whole, reports: Some SARS-CoV-2-responding clones were already detected in memory before infection. Researchers report contracting CD4+ clones mostly in CM and EM, with CD8+ clones in EMRA.

From the 5' RACE reads, TCRdb called clonotypes with MiXCR, one entry per CDR3 protein. The sample holds 300,000 to 400,000 distinct CDR3 sequences; 15% are singletons and the top ten take approximately 20%. This clonotype was obtained from a man between 18 and 29 years old who had mild COVID-19 (a few samples of this study predate the infection). Cell type and time point are not known. The chain has TRBV5-1 and TRBJ2-5; the D call may be TRBD1 or TRBD2 (5 bases each). The sequenced sample was PBMCs or a T cell subset sorted from them (not recorded which). CDR3 loop: CASRPGPGGRETQYF. In nucleotides, the CDR3 is TGCGCCAGCAGGCCGGGACCAGGCGGTCGGGAGACCCAGTACTTC.